This TCR beta chain was documented in a study of blood T cell repertoires in COVID-19. Study context: COVID-19 samples from acute and convalescent phases originated in the United States, Italy and Spain.

Methods used by the authors: Using reference gene primer amplification, nucleated cell counts were estimated. The method was immunoSEQ multiplex PCR; TCRdb's version includes in-frame clones alone and lacks a portion of them. That table is the source of V, J and clone size, and D and trimming were worked out from the DNA. Of some 70,000 clones in the sample, around nine tenths were seen once. This clonotype was obtained from an older man with active or convalescent COVID-19. The sequenced sample was peripheral blood.

The CDR3 DNA reads TGTGCCAGCTCACCAGGGCCGTATAATTCACCCCTCCACTTT. It codes for CASSPGPYNSPLHF. The chain recombines TRBV18 with TRBJ1-6; D ambiguous. V dropped 2 bases and J dropped 4 bases, with 6 bases sitting between them. The CDR3 contains 14 residues. Germline V gene sequence: CDR1 KGHSH, CDR2 LQKENI.